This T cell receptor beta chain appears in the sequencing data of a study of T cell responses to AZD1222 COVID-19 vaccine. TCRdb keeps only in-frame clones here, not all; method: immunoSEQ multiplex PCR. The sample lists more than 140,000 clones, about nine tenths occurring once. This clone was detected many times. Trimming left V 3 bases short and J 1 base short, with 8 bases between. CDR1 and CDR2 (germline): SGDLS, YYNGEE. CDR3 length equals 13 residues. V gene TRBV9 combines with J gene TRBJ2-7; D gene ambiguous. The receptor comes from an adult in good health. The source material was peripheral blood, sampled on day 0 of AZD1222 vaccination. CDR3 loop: CASSAHDSYEQYF. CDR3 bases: TGTGCCAGCAGCGCCCACGATTCCTACGAGCAGTACTTC.